This T cell receptor beta chain was recorded in a study of identical twins. CDR3 length: 18 amino acids. With 0 bases clipped from V and 0 bases from J, the junction kept 5 bases outside the gene matches. The germline V gene has CDR1 SGHAT and CDR2 FQNNGV. TCRdb reprocessed the 5' RACE reads via MiXCR and lists one record per CDR3 protein. This sample carries 500,000 to 550,000 distinct CDR3 sequences, roughly a fifth of them seen once, and the ten largest clones take 0.91%. This clonotype was recorded a few times. A further study also used this sample, focusing on T cells expressing NK-cell markers.

The chain links TRBV11-2 to TRBJ2-4; 10 positions agree with TRBD2. The clonotype originates from a woman younger than 30 in good health. Input material: CD4+ T cells sorted from blood. CDR3 nucleotides: TGTGCCAGCAGCTTAGAGAAGCTAGCGGGAGTAGCCAAAAACATTCAGTACTTC. Translated, it gives CASSLEKLAGVAKNIQYF.